The source of this TCR beta chain is a study of blood T cell repertoires in COVID-19. Study as a whole: Nucleic acid was either cDNA or gDNA, and it came from T cells, B-cell-depleted T cells, or PBMCs.

Germline CDR1 and CDR2: SGDLS and YYNGEE. The J segment lost 1 base and the V segment lost 4 bases, leaving 8 bases of the junction unmatched. The CDR3 runs to 16 residues. Per the original methods: For nucleated cells, counts were estimated from reference gene primer amplification. Sequencing was performed with immunoSEQ multiplex PCR; in TCRdb, only in-frame clones are kept and a portion is missing. V and J calls and clone size are given by that table; D and trimming were obtained from the DNA. The data contain under 300,000 clones, more than 70% of them singletons. The clonotype originates from a man older than 75 with acute or convalescent COVID-19. Input material: peripheral blood. The chain employs TRBV9 and TRBJ1-3, with TRBD1 identical over 7 bases. The CDR3 sequence is CASSPRQGQSGNTIYF. As DNA, the CDR3 is TGTGCCAGCAGCCCGCGACAGGGCCAATCTGGAAACACCATATATTTT.